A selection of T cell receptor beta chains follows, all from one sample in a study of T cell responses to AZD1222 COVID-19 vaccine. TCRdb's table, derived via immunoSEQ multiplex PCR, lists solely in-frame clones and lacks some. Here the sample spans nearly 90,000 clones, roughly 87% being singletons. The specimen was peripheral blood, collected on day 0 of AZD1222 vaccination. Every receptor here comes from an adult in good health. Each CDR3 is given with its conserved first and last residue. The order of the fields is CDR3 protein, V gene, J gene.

CASSTGVLGNTGELFF	TRBV18	TRBJ2-2
CASSSDRGYEQYF	TRBV6-2/TRBV6-3	TRBJ2-7
CASSAPTGVRTDTQYF	TRBV9	TRBJ2-3
CASSEISKEGTQYF	TRBV6-1	TRBJ2-5
CASSLSTGAGGPQETQYF	TRBV27	TRBJ2-5
CASSGRRGQTEAFF	TRBV7-8	TRBJ1-1
CASSLYATLPDGYTF	TRBV5-1	TRBJ1-2
CASSLRHETSSGELFF	TRBV7-3	TRBJ2-2
CASTPAPGQGSEQFF	TRBV27	TRBJ2-1
CAAANFNSNQPQHF	TRBV28	TRBJ1-5
CASSRDPTGGEKLFF	TRBV6-5	TRBJ1-4
CASSLIGKAEAFF	TRBV7-2	TRBJ1-1
CASSERQGRVLGNTIYF	TRBV6-1	TRBJ1-3
CASSLDQGPWRGNTIYF	TRBV5-6	TRBJ1-3
CASTLGGAGNQPQHF	TRBV6-6	TRBJ1-5
CASGQQEAFF	TRBV6-5	TRBJ1-1
CASSQDSTGGRVLDNTEAFF	TRBV4-1	TRBJ1-1
CASSFRSGLAGSYEQYF	TRBV5-4	TRBJ2-7
CASSPGQDYEQYF	TRBV19	TRBJ2-7
CASSQGGVTGTSGYEQYF	TRBV3-1/TRBV3-2	TRBJ2-7